These 21 T cell receptor beta chains came from one sample sequenced in a study of immune cell composition in non-small cell lung cancer (dated by TCRdb to about 2017). Non-adjacent lung tissue from the same patient, taken as far from the tumour as possible and at least 3 cm away, was used for the normal lung samples. The method was the immunoSEQ multiplex PCR assay. Entries here come from immuneACCESS through TCRdb and include only in-frame sequences with V and J called. Some clones fail to appear in such tables; in the studies checked, an unresolved V gene covers under half of the shortfall, and the cause of the remainder is unknown. This sample lists over 6,000 clones; 84% were detected once. The top ten clones comprise 12% of the sample. The sample comprised non-adjacent lung tissue. Receptor source: a human donor with non-small cell lung cancer.

The table lists this clone with a count of one. This rearrangement joins TRBV6-4 to TRBJ2-2; D is unresolved. The CDR3 is 13 amino acids. V was pared by 2 bases and J by 4 bases, with 5 bases between. Germline CDR1 and CDR2: MRHNA and SNTAGT. The CDR3 loop reads CASSDTSTGELFF. The CDR3 nucleotides are TGTGCCAGCAGTGACACAAGCACCGGGGAGCTGTTTTTT.

The chain combines TRBV6-5 with TRBJ1-1; D call uncertain. Germline V gene lookup returns CDR1 MNHEY and CDR2 SVGAGI. Trimming cost V 2 bases and J 4 bases, with 11 bases left between them. CDR3 length: 14 residues. This CDR3 reads CASSYGQMGTEAFF. CDR3 in DNA: TGTGCCAGCAGTTACGGTCAGATGGGCACTGAAGCTTTCTTT.

This chain joins TRBV7-2 and TRBJ1-2; D unresolved. Germline CDR1 reads SGHTA; CDR2 reads FQGNSA. Trimming pared 1 base from V and 8 bases from J, leaving 20 bases between. The CDR3 length is 16 residues. Written as DNA, the CDR3 is TGTGCCAGCAGCTTAGAGGCTGGGGTCGGGCTAGAGGGCTACACCTTC. Encoded protein: CASSLEAGVGLEGYTF.

This clone was seen a single time. The chain joins TRBV12-1 to TRBJ2-5. TRBV12-1 is deemed a pseudogene. There are 15 residues in the CDR3. The CDR3 nucleotides are TGTGCCAGCAGCTCCTCTCGGGGAGAGGGGGAGACCCAGTACTTC. As protein: CASSSSRGEGETQYF.

The rearrangement uses TRBV7-9 and TRBJ2-7; 9 nucleotides match TRBD1. The germline gives CDR1 SEHNR, CDR2 FQNEAQ (reference sequence). J gave up 5 bases and V 1 base, and 3 bases lay outside the gene matches. The CDR3 runs 14 residues. The CDR3 is CASSLGTGAHEQYF. The CDR3 region has the DNA TGTGCCAGCAGCTTAGGGACAGGGGCCCACGAGCAGTACTTC.

CDR3 DNA sequence: TGTGCCAGCGGACGAGGGCAGGGTGGGACCCAGTACTTC. This sequence encodes CASGRGQGGTQYF. The chain joins TRBV9 to TRBJ2-5, with D perhaps given as TRBD1 or TRBD2 (5 bases each). Trimming removed 7 bases at V and 7 bases at J, with 17 bases between. Germline V gene sequence: CDR1 SGDLS, CDR2 YYNGEE. The CDR3 spans 13 residues.

The V gene is TRBV11-3, the J gene TRBJ1-1; weak D call: TRBD1 (6 bases). Looked up from germline, CDR1 is SGHNT and CDR2 is YENEEA. The CDR3 has 13 residues. V was cut by 4 bases and J by 3 bases, with 9 bases left in between. The CDR3: CASSSYRDTEAFF. For the CDR3, the DNA is TGTGCCAGCAGCTCTTACAGGGACACTGAAGCTTTCTTT.

CDR3 nucleotides: TGTGCCAGCAGATTCAGGGTTCAAACCTACGAGCAGTACTTC. Translation: CASRFRVQTYEQYF. The chain joins TRBV6-1 to TRBJ2-7, with D possibly matching TRBD1 (5 bases). V lost 6 bases and J lost 2, with 14 bases in between. The CDR3 totals 14 residues. Germline CDR1 MNHNS, CDR2 SASEGT.

The chain recombines TRBV10-3 with TRBJ2-7, with TRBD2 matching over 10 bases. The CDR3 spans 14 residues. With V trimmed by 10 bases and J by 7 bases, 13 bases remained unmatched. From germline, CDR1 is ENHRY and CDR2 SYGVKD. The DNA for the CDR3 is TGTGCCACCCGGGCGAGCGGGGGGGCGATTGAGCAGTACTTC. It encodes CATRASGGAIEQYF.

The V gene is TRBV10-1, the J gene TRBJ2-1; 11 bases align to TRBD2. The germline V gene has CDR1 WNHNN and CDR2 SYGVQD (reference sequence). J lost 4 bases, V lost 6 bases, and 8 bases had no gene match. The CDR3 is made up of 16 amino acids. The CDR3 bases are TGCGCCAGCAGCCACGCCGGGACTAGCGGATACAATGAGCAGTTCTTC. Translated: CASSHAGTSGYNEQFF.

The chain couples TRBV9 to TRBJ1-2, with D maybe TRBD1 (5 bases). The CDR3 covers 16 residues. In germline, CDR1 is SGDLS, CDR2 YYNGEE. Trimming cost V 3 bases and J 8 bases, with 23 bases left between them. The CDR3 region has the DNA TGTGCCAGCAGCGAGGAGGGTGGATGGGACCTTGGGGGCTACACCTTC. Translating it yields CASSEEGGWDLGGYTF.

This chain links TRBV7-8 with TRBJ2-1; the match to TRBD2 covers 7 bases. Germline V CDR1 and CDR2: SGHVS, FQNEAQ. The V gene end was trimmed by 1 base and the J gene end by 3 bases; junction bases not matched to a gene: 15. The CDR3 length is 19 residues. As DNA, the CDR3 is TGTGCCAGCAGCTTAGGAGTGGGGGGGGTGAAGTACTACTACAATGAGCAGTTCTTC. Encoded protein: CASSLGVGGVKYYYNEQFF. Full variable domain (outside the CDR3, taken from reference TRBV7-8 and TRBJ2-1): GAGVSQSPRYKVAKRGQDVALRCDPISGHVSLFWYQQALGQGPEFLTYFQNEAQLDKSGLPSDRFFAERPEGSVSTLKIQRTQQEDSAVYLCASSLGVGGVKYYYNEQFFGPGTRLTVL.

The chain uses TRBV5-1 and TRBJ2-2; 15 bases align to TRBD2. Losses at the gene ends were 1 base for V and 1 base for J; bases not matched to a gene: 5. This CDR3 is built from 19 residues. Germline V gives CDR1 SGHRS, CDR2 YFSETQ. For the CDR3, the DNA is TGCGCCAGCAGCTTGCAGGGACTAGCGGGGGGACTGAACACCGGGGAGCTGTTTTTT. Its translation: CASSLQGLAGGLNTGELFF.

This chain joins TRBV7-2 and TRBJ2-1; 9 bases map to TRBD2. The CDR3 is 15 residues long. Germline loops: CDR1 SGHTA, CDR2 FQGNSA. The trim removed 1 base at V and 9 bases at J, leaving 7 bases unmatched. CDR3 DNA sequence: TGTGCCAGCAGCTTAGGAGCGGGGGGCCCCCTTGAGCAGTTCTTC. This gives the protein CASSLGAGGPLEQFF. Together with reference TRBV7-2 and TRBJ2-1, the CDR3 gives the full variable domain: GAGVSQSPSNKVTEKGKDVELRCDPISGHTALYWYRQSLGQGLEFLIYFQGNSAPDKSGLPSDRFSAERTGGSVSTLTIQRTQQEDSAVYLCASSLGAGGPLEQFFGPGTRLTVL.

The chain links TRBV4-3 to TRBJ2-3; D is perhaps TRBD1 (5 bases). Germline V CDR1 and CDR2: LGHNA, YSLEER. V gave up 1 base and J gave up 6 bases, with 8 bases separating them. This CDR3 contains 13 residues. The CDR3 region is CASSQGGPDTQYF. CDR3 bases: TGCGCCAGCAGCCAAGGGGGCCCGGATACGCAGTATTTT.

This chain joins TRBV19 and TRBJ1-5; the match to TRBD1 covers 8 bases. Per germline, CDR1 LNHDA and CDR2 SQIVND (reference sequence). The CDR3 loop spans 13 amino acids. The trim removed 3 bases at V and 5 bases at J, leaving 0 bases unmatched. The DNA for the CDR3 is TGTGCCAGTAGTATGGGACAGGATCAGCCCCAGCATTTT. It is translated as CASSMGQDQPQHF.

This chain connects TRBV4-3 to TRBJ1-6; possible D gene TRBD1, 5 bases. Between the trimmed V and J ends, which lost 4 bases and 13 bases, there was a span of 20 bases. CDR3 length: 15 amino acids. From germline, CDR1 is LGHNA and CDR2 YSLEER. CDR3 coding DNA: TGCGCCAGCAGCCCATTGGTCACGGGGCTCATGCCCCTCCACTTT. Its protein is CASSPLVTGLMPLHF.

The genes are TRBV7-2 and TRBJ2-6, with D perhaps matching TRBD1 (6 bases). The V gene lost 5 bases and the J gene lost 2 bases, with 10 bases spanning the gap. The germline V gene has CDR1 SGHTA and CDR2 FQGNSA. The CDR3 is 15 residues long. The CDR3 nucleotides are TGTGCCAGCAGCACCTCAGGGGCTGGGGCCAACGTCCTGACTTTC. Translation: CASSTSGAGANVLTF.

The chain uses TRBV27 and TRBJ1-6, with D possibly TRBD1 on 5 matching bases. The ends were cut back, 3 bases at V and 9 bases at J, with 6 bases in the middle. Germline CDR1 reads MNHEY; CDR2 reads SMNVEV (reference sequence). This CDR3 region has 12 residues. The CDR3 is CASSLGRSPLHF. The CDR3 region has the DNA TGTGCCAGCAGTTTGGGGCGTTCACCCCTCCACTTT.

In its sample, this clone ranks as large. This sequence joins TRBV2 and TRBJ1-5; D unclear. Germline V CDR1 and CDR2: SNHLY, FYNNEI. Trimming took off 7 bases at V and 3 bases at J, with 7 bases between the two ends. The CDR3 length is 12 residues. The CDR3 DNA follows: TGTGCCAGCACGGAACCCAATCAGCCCCAGCATTTT. It translates to CASTEPNQPQHF.

This sequence joins TRBV20-1 and TRBJ2-7; D remains ambiguous. The CDR3 length is 11 residues. Germline V lookup: CDR1 DFQATT, CDR2 SNEGSKA (reference sequence). V lost 2 bases and J 2 bases, leaving 4 bases between the germline ends. In nucleotides, the CDR3 is TGCAGTGCTAGAACTACCTACGAGCAGTACTTC. Amino acids: CSARTTYEQYF.